The clone carrying this T cell receptor (beta chain) was observed a single time. These data belong to a study of blood T cell repertoires in COVID-19. Across the whole study: T cells, B-cell-depleted T cells, or PBMCs supplied cDNA or gDNA.

Trimming removed 3 bases from V and 8 bases from J, with 11 bases in between. Germline V gene data show CDR1 as SGDLS and CDR2 as YYNGEE. The CDR3 loop spans 13 amino acids. The protocol was immunoSEQ multiplex PCR, while the TCRdb copy is restricted to in-frame clones and leaves out a portion. This sample yields about 140,000 clones, of which about 79% are seen a single time; more than 8.5% belongs to the top ten. The genes are TRBV9 and TRBJ1-4; D remains ambiguous. The sample comprised peripheral blood. This TCR was recovered from a man aged 55 to 69 with active or convalescent COVID-19. This chain's CDR3 is CASSDSGREKLFF. Here the CDR3 DNA reads TGTGCCAGCAGCGACTCGGGGAGGGAAAAACTGTTTTTT.